This TCR beta chain was obtained from a study of beta chain features in type 1 diabetes (dated by TCRdb to between 2018 and 2020). In the study overall: Mean age, gender distribution, total cell number and subset yield did not differ between patients and healthy donors. In the study, TCRB repertoires of sorted circulating CD4+ T cell subsets from recently diagnosed type 1 diabetes patients were compared with those of matched healthy donors. Across all samples, some 110,000,000 sorted cells were examined, and cell number per subset correlated strongly with RNA yield. Regulatory and stem cell-like memory subsets were obtained from only 8 patients and roughly eight healthy donors, while naive and central memory subsets were obtained from all 28 donors. Points the paper makes about the study in general: At VDJ recombination sites, type 1 diabetes patients had fewer insertions and more deleted nucleotides, which implies abnormalities in thymic rearrangement. A moderate but significant shortening of TCRB CDR3 length was observed in type 1 diabetes patients in all four CD4+ subsets. Shorter templates might be favored by PCR, yet because patient and control samples were amplified and corrected together, any such skew would affect both groups equally. Naive, central memory and regulatory TCRB repertoires appeared to be more alike among patients than among healthy donors. Because cDNA rather than genomic DNA was sequenced, highly expressing activated cells could have been over-represented, although no difference in activation and CD3 levels was found between groups. HLA sub-analyses involved small numbers of individuals, so any influence of HLA type on TCRB rearrangement remained unresolved.

A single peripheral blood draw of 95 to 150 mL on average was collected from each donor into heparinised tubes. Naive, central memory, regulatory and stem cell-like memory CD4+ T cells were sorted on a BD FACSAria II using a panel including CD45RO, CCR7, CD25, CD127, CD95 and CD27. Purity was above 95% for every sorted population. PBMCs were isolated immediately by Lymphoprep density gradient centrifugation and stained directly without culture. So that batch effects would be minimized, each experiment stained and sorted samples in pairs, pairing one healthy donor with one patient. Measured from the cysteine to the phenylalanine, the CDR3 is 15 residues long. The DNA shown is the 45-base CDR3, in frame from base 1. Trimming at the junction amounts to 0 bases on V and 6 bases on J, and the germline ends lie 13 bases apart. CDR1 and CDR2 (ENHRY, SYGVKD) derive from the germline V gene. This clone appeared a few times. The antigen this receptor binds is unknown. Nothing much larger sits one base from this clone, and base qualities are not available.

The High Capacity cDNA Reverse Transcription Kit was used to reverse transcribe all of the isolated RNA, meaning that expressed TCRB transcripts were what got sequenced. Deep immunoSEQ sequencing was applied to naive, central memory and regulatory T cell samples, giving an average of roughly 3.5 million total reads per sample. Sorted cells were lysed in RLT buffer, and RNA was extracted using DNase-treated RNeasy Micro or Mini kits according to cell number. To prevent cross-contamination, each cell subset was processed individually, whereas patient and healthy donor samples were processed jointly. The immunoSEQ multiplex PCR was used to amplify TCRB sequences from cDNA, generating 87-bp fragments that spanned the CDR3 region. Amplicons were sequenced on the Illumina HiSeq platform. Processing in the source paper ran as follows. PCR bias was corrected computationally using synthetic template baselines, and reads within Hamming distance 2 were collapsed, with unmergeable singletons discarded. By aligning reads against IMGT, V, D and J genes, CDR3 length, and insertions or deletions at six rearrangement sites were assigned. Within each subset, clonotype counts were normalized to the number of sorted cells before true diversity and Gini coefficients were calculated with the tcR R package. The overlap coefficient, calculated on TCRB nucleotide sequences, was used to quantify repertoire sharing. Out-of-frame TCRB sequences from naive cells were analyzed as a proxy for the pre-selection repertoire. What TCRdb holds here is the immuneACCESS table cut down to in-frame rearrangements. Part of the clones is not present; checked against another copy, under half of the missing clones reflect an unresolved V gene, and the others are unexplained. V and J calls and clone size are given by that table; D and trimming were obtained from the DNA. In this sample the table shows over 700,000 clones, about a sixth of which occur a single time. Around 0.02% of the sample is taken by the ten largest.

This TCR derives from a woman in her late teens or twenties in good health. Recombination joined TRBV10-3 with TRBJ2-3; the D segment is perhaps TRBD1 or TRBD2, each sharing 6 matched bases. The sequenced sample consisted of naive CD4+ T cells from blood. The cell subset or site label corresponds to: true naive CD4+ T cells. CDR3 region: CAISESPKGGDTQYF. The DNA sequence is given as TGTGCCATCAGTGAGTCGCCGAAAGGGGGGGATACGCAGTATTTT.